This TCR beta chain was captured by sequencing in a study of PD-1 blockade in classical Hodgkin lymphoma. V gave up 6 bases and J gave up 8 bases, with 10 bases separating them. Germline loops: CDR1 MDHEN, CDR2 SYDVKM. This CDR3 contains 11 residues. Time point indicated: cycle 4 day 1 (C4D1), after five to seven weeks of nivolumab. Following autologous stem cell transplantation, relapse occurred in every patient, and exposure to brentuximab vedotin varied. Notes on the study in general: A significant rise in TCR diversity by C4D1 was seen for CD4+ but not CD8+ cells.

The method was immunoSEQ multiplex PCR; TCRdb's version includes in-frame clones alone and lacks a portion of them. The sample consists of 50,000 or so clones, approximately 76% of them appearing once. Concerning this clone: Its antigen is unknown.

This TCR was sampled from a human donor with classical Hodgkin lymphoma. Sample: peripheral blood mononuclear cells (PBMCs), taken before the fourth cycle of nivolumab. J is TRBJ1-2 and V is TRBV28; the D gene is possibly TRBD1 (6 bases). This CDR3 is CASSSGVGYTF. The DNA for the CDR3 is TGTGCCAGCAGCTCAGGGGTCGGCTACACCTTC.